What follows is one T cell receptor (beta chain) and its context. Its antigen is as yet unknown. Researchers ran the PCR with 60 Vbeta and 13 Jbeta primers. Assay: immunoSEQ multiplex PCR; the TCRdb copy retains only in-frame clones and omits some. In the table there are approximately 150,000 clones, around 90% of which are singletons. This entry belongs to a study of cytomegalovirus exposure and HLA in healthy donors. Study-level findings and limits: What TCR beta sequences reportedly achieved was accurate prediction of HLA-A and HLA-B alleles in most subjects.

CDR3 length: 16 residues. Trimming cost V 0 bases and J 4 bases, with 12 bases left between them. CDR1 and CDR2 (germline): SGHVS, FQNEAQ. J is TRBJ2-2 and V is TRBV7-8; D is unresolved. The source of this sequence is a woman in her twenties or thirties in good health and CMV-seronegative. The sequenced sample was PBMCs. CDR3 protein: CASSLARVSFTGELFF. CDR3 nucleotide sequence: TGTGCCAGCAGCTTAGCCCGGGTTTCGTTCACCGGGGAGCTGTTTTTT.